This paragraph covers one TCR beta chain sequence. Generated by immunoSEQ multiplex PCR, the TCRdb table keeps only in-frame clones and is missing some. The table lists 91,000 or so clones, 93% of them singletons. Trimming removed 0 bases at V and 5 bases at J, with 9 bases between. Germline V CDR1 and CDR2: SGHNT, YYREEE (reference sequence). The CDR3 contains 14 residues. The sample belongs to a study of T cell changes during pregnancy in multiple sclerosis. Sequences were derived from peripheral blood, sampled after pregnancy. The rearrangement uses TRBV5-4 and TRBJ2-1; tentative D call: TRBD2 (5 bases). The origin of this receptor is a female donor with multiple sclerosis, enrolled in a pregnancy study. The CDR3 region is CASSLDPADNEQFF. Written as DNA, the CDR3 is TGTGCCAGCAGCTTGGATCCAGCGGACAATGAGCAGTTCTTC. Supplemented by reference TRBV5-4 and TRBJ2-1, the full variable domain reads ETGVTQSPTHLIKTRGQQVTLRCSSQSGHNTVSWYQQALGQGPQFIFQYYREEENGRGNFPPRFSGLQFPNYSSELNVNALELDDSALYLCASSLDPADNEQFFGPGTRLTVL.